The 21 T cell receptor beta chains below come from one sample, sequenced in a study of shared clonotypes between healthy human individuals. Assay: immunoSEQ multiplex PCR; the TCRdb copy retains only in-frame clones and omits some. The sample lists about 960,000 clones; 76% were seen once. The sample comprised memory CD4+ T cells sorted from blood. Subset denoted: CD45RA-negative fraction. These receptors were obtained from a man in his late teens or twenties in good health.

The table lists this clone with a few counts. This sequence joins TRBV7-8 and TRBJ1-1, with 7 nucleotides matching TRBD1. The V and J ends lost 5 bases and 7 bases, in that order; junction bases with no gene match: 7. The CDR3 sequence is 13 residues long. Germline CDR1 reads SGHVS; CDR2 reads FQNEAQ. CDR3 residues: CASSPRRQGEAFF. CDR3 nucleotides: TGTGCCAGCAGCCCTCGCCGACAGGGTGAAGCTTTCTTT.

The gene calls are TRBV18 and TRBJ1-5; D is unclear. The CDR3 sequence is 15 residues long. Germline assignment: CDR1 KGHSH and CDR2 LQKENI. Trimming took 0 bases from V and 4 from J, leaving 10 bases between them. CDR3 sequence (DNA): TGTGCCAGCTCACCACCTTTCAACACGAATCAGCCCCAGCATTTT. Translation: CASSPPFNTNQPQHF.

This clone has a single count. The J gene is TRBJ2-1, the V gene TRBV7-9; 9 bases align to TRBD1. The CDR3 loop spans 14 amino acids. The V and J ends lost 3 bases and 5 bases, in that order; junction bases with no gene match: 2. Germline V gene lookup returns CDR1 SEHNR and CDR2 FQNEAQ (reference sequence). CDR3 bases: TGTGCCAGCAGCTTGGACAGGGGAGACAATGAGCAGTTCTTC. It is translated as CASSLDRGDNEQFF.

The gene calls are TRBV7-3 and TRBJ2-7; 10 nucleotides align to TRBD1. The V gene's germline CDR1 is SGHTA and CDR2 FQGTGA. There are 17 residues in the CDR3. J lost 3 bases, V lost 4 bases, and 12 bases had no gene match. CDR3 in amino acids: CASSSAAGTGAHYEQYF. CDR3 coding DNA: TGTGCCAGCAGCTCCGCCGCCGGGACAGGGGCGCACTACGAGCAGTACTTC.

The rearrangement joins TRBV2 to TRBJ2-7, with a weak D call TRBD2 (6 bases). V dropped 8 bases and J dropped 0 bases, with 11 bases sitting between them. The V gene's germline CDR1 is SNHLY and CDR2 FYNNEI. This CDR3 is built from 13 residues. The CDR3 region is CASRDWGSYEQYF. The CDR3 bases are TGTGCCAGCCGGGACTGGGGCTCCTACGAGCAGTACTTC.

The chain couples TRBV5-4 to TRBJ2-1; TRBD2 matches at 10 bases. With V trimmed by 0 bases and J by 10 bases, 13 bases remained unmatched. The CDR3 runs 17 residues. CDR1 and CDR2 (germline): SGHNT, YYREEE (reference sequence). CDR3 bases: TGTGCCAGCAGCTTGGGCGGTAGGCTAGCGGGGGCAAACGAGCAGTTCTTC. Its translation is CASSLGGRLAGANEQFF.

J is TRBJ1-5 and V is TRBV6-1; D is unresolved. The CDR3 is 16 amino acids. With 3 bases removed from V and 3 bases from J, the gap between germline ends came to 15 bases. From germline, CDR1 is MNHNS and CDR2 SASEGT. This CDR3 reads CASSELSRAFNQPQHF. As DNA, the CDR3 is TGTGCCAGCAGTGAGTTATCCCGGGCCTTCAATCAGCCCCAGCATTTT.

This clone was observed a single time. This rearrangement joins TRBV15 to TRBJ1-4, with TRBD1 matching 7 bases. This CDR3 contains 16 residues. V lost 3 bases, J lost 7 bases, and 11 bases stayed unmatched. Germline V lookup: CDR1 LNHNV, CDR2 YYDKDF (reference sequence). In DNA, the CDR3 is TGTGCCACCAGCAGTCCCCGTCTCCAGGGGGGTGAAAAACTGTTTTTT. It encodes CATSSPRLQGGEKLFF.

The chain combines TRBV18 with TRBJ2-6; D unclear. Deletions cut 0 bases from V and 0 bases from J, with 12 bases between. CDR3 length equals 18 residues. The germline V gene has CDR1 KGHSH and CDR2 LQKENI. CDR3 loop: CASSPPQAPISGANVLTF. As DNA, the CDR3 is TGTGCCAGCTCACCACCGCAAGCACCAATCTCTGGGGCCAACGTCCTGACTTTC.

The CDR3 protein is CASSLLSGLAGSQETQYF. Written as DNA, the CDR3 is TGTGCCAGCAGCTTATTATCGGGGCTAGCGGGAAGCCAAGAGACCCAGTACTTC. V gene TRBV7-2 combines with J gene TRBJ2-5; TRBD2 matches 9 bases. With V trimmed by 2 bases and J by 1 base, 11 bases remained unmatched. The CDR3 consists of 18 residues. Germline values: CDR1 SGHTA, CDR2 FQGNSA.

The V gene is TRBV6-5, the J gene TRBJ2-3; D is possibly TRBD2 (6 bases). This CDR3 is 16 amino acids long. CDR1 and CDR2 from the germline V gene are MNHEY and SVGAGI. V was shortened by 0 bases and J by 2 bases, with 12 bases between the two germline ends. DNA for the CDR3: TGTGCCAGCAGTTACTCTAGCGGAGGCCCCACAGATACGCAGTATTTT. Amino acid sequence: CASSYSSGGPTDTQYF.

V gene TRBV30 combines with J gene TRBJ1-2; D is ambiguous. The CDR3 spans 13 residues. Trimming shortened V by 0 bases and J by 4 bases, and 9 bases separated the two germline ends. Germline lookup yields CDR1 GTSNPN and CDR2 SVGIG (reference sequence). The CDR3 nucleotides read TGTGCCTGGAGTGTCGGGCACGGCTATGGCTACACCTTC. This gives the protein CAWSVGHGYGYTF.

The J gene is TRBJ2-7, the V gene TRBV5-6, with D possibly being TRBD1 or TRBD2 (5 bases each). CDR3 size: 14 residues. CDR1 SGHDT and CDR2 YYEEEE come from the germline V gene. The V gene lost 2 bases and the J gene lost 2 bases, with 11 bases spanning the gap. Written as DNA, the CDR3 is TGTGCCAGCAGCTTTATCGGGGCGGCCTACGAGCAGTACTTC. Translation: CASSFIGAAYEQYF.

This clone has at least ten counts. This same CDR3 is encoded by further DNA sequences in the sample. V usage is TRBV18 and J usage is TRBJ1-6; D is undetermined. Germline V gives CDR1 KGHSH, CDR2 LQKENI. This CDR3 has 11 residues. V was clipped by 2 bases and J by 9 bases, with 2 bases between them. CDR3 sequence: CASSPGSPLHF. In DNA, the CDR3 is TGTGCCAGCTCACCAGGTTCACCCCTCCACTTT.

This clone was seen a handful of times. J is TRBJ1-2 and V is TRBV4-1; unclear D gene. Between the trimmed V and J ends, which lost 0 bases and 4 bases, there was a span of 18 bases. Looked up from germline, CDR1 is MGHRA and CDR2 is YSYEKL. The CDR3 contains 17 residues. The CDR3 is CASSQEYVAASRYGYTF. DNA for the CDR3: TGCGCCAGCAGCCAAGAATATGTAGCGGCATCCCGCTATGGCTACACCTTC.

The chain has TRBV2 and TRBJ2-7; D possibly corresponds to TRBD2 (6 bases). V lost 2 bases, J lost 3 bases, and 20 bases lay in between. This CDR3 region has 17 residues. Per the germline V gene, CDR1 is SNHLY and CDR2 is FYNNEI. The CDR3 sequence: CASSESPPGVGGYEQYF. In DNA, the CDR3 is TGTGCCAGCAGTGAATCCCCCCCGGGGGTTGGAGGCTACGAGCAGTACTTC.

The rearrangement links TRBV7-6 to TRBJ2-7, with D perhaps matching TRBD2 (5 bases). The CDR3 has 14 residues. CDR1 and CDR2 (germline): SGHVS, FNYEAQ. The ends were cut back, 1 base at V and 1 base at J, with 8 bases in the middle. The CDR3 region is CASSLVRTSYEQYF. The CDR3 DNA sequence: TGTGCCAGCAGCTTAGTGCGGACTTCCTACGAGCAGTACTTC.

The chain has TRBV2 and TRBJ1-5, with 8 bases aligning to TRBD1. The V gene's germline CDR1 is SNHLY and CDR2 FYNNEI. V lost 4 bases to trimming and J lost 3 bases; unmatched junction nucleotides: 11. The CDR3 runs 17 residues. The CDR3 region has the DNA TGTGCCAGCAGTGGGACAGGGAGCAATAAACCCAATCAGCCCCAGCATTTT. This gives the protein CASSGTGSNKPNQPQHF.

The V and J genes are TRBV6-1 and TRBJ2-3, with D possibly TRBD2 on 6 matching bases. CDR1 and CDR2 (germline): MNHNS, SASEGT. This CDR3 is built from 15 residues. V was trimmed by 1 base and J by 3 bases, leaving 11 bases between them. Here the CDR3 DNA reads TGTGCCAGCAGTGAAGGTGGGACTCAAACAGATACGCAGTATTTT. Protein product: CASSEGGTQTDTQYF.

The CDR3 loop is CASSVGQSNTEAFF. The CDR3 DNA reads TGTGCCAGTAGTGTGGGACAGTCGAACACTGAAGCTTTCTTT. V and J are TRBV19 and TRBJ1-1; 7 bases are shared with TRBD1. Germline V gives CDR1 LNHDA, CDR2 SQIVND (reference sequence). The CDR3 is 14 amino acids. Unmatched junction bases numbered 4, after V lost 5 bases and J lost 1 base.

This sequence joins TRBV25-1 and TRBJ2-5, with unresolved D. The CDR3 loop spans 12 amino acids. The ends were cut back, 8 bases at V and 2 bases at J, with 9 bases in the middle. From germline, CDR1 is MGHDK and CDR2 SYGVNS. CDR3 residues: CASAKGQETQYF. The CDR3 DNA is TGTGCCAGCGCGAAGGGACAAGAGACCCAGTACTTC.